This section outlines one T cell receptor beta chain sequence together with its context. The J segment lost 10 bases and the V segment lost 6 bases, leaving 10 bases of the junction unmatched. The CDR3 is 15 residues long. The germline gives CDR1 SGHAT, CDR2 FQNNGV. These data originate in a study of blood T cell repertoires in COVID-19. Study information: Some COVID-19 samples were acute and others convalescent; all came from the United States, Italy and Spain. Sources were T cells, B-cell-depleted T cells, or PBMCs; the material itself was cDNA or gDNA.

Produced via immunoSEQ multiplex PCR; TCRdb's table is partial and in-frame only. This sample yields under 250,000 clones, of which less than 85% are seen a single time; under 3% belongs to the top ten. The TCR originated in an older woman with active or convalescent COVID-19. The chain recombines TRBV11-2 with TRBJ2-1, with 12 bases aligning to TRBD2. The specimen was peripheral blood. CDR3 in DNA: TGTGCCAGCAGACCCTCTAGCGGGGGGGCCAGAGAGCAGTTCTTC. It encodes CASRPSSGGAREQFF.